The next 18 T cell receptor beta chains were all read from a single sample in a study of T-cell memory formation after mild COVID-19 (TCRdb year 2021). To prepare the library, 5' RACE was applied. TCRdb shows the sequencer as Illumina NovaSeq 6000. TCRdb passed the public sequencing reads through fastp at Q25 and MiXCR, retaining productive beta sequences. Each entry merges the rows of one CDR3 protein and shows their most common DNA and genes. Recorded for this sample are around 200,000 distinct CDR3 sequences; approximately 17% of them occurred a single time. About 4% of the sample rests with the top ten. The sample consisted of PBMCs or a T cell subset sorted from them (not recorded which). These receptor sequences come from a man between 18 and 35 years old who had mild COVID-19 (a few samples of this study predate the infection). The sample titles of this study are shuffled in the database, so cell type and time point are left out; the donor was told from shared clones.

V usage is TRBV5-1 and J usage is TRBJ1-3; no reliable D call. CDR1 is SGHRS and CDR2 is YFSETQ in the germline V gene. V lost 1 base to trimming and J lost 0 bases, with 5 bases between them. The CDR3 contains 14 residues. The CDR3 coding sequence is TGCGCCAGCAGCTTGAGGGACTCTGGAAACACCATATATTTT. It codes for CASSLRDSGNTIYF.

The chain couples TRBV7-6 to TRBJ2-3, with TRBD2 matching over 10 bases. The germline gives CDR1 SGHVS, CDR2 FNYEAQ. V was clipped by 3 bases and J by 4 bases; unmatched bases: 7. The CDR3 spans 16 residues. Here the CDR3 DNA reads TGTGCCAGCAGCTTGATAGCGGGGGGCCCCGCAGATACGCAGTATTTT. Its translation: CASSLIAGGPADTQYF. Complete variable domain (other parts from reference TRBV7-6 and TRBJ2-3): GAGVSQSPRYKVTKRGQDVALRCDPISGHVSLYWYRQALGQGPEFLTYFNYEAQQDKSGLPNDRFSAERPEGSISTLTIQRTEQRDSAMYRCASSLIAGGPADTQYFGPGTRLTVL.

In its sample, this clonotype was seen a few times. The chain combines TRBV5-1 with TRBJ1-1; 9 positions match TRBD1. The CDR3 covers 15 residues. The germline gives CDR1 SGHRS, CDR2 YFSETQ. Unmatched junction bases numbered 5, after V lost 4 bases and J lost 1 base. The DNA for the CDR3 is TGCGCCAGCAGCAACTTACAGGGGGCGAACACTGAAGCTTTCTTT. Protein sequence: CASSNLQGANTEAFF.

The chain carries TRBV24-1 and TRBJ1-5, with 9 bases aligning to TRBD1. The CDR3 spans 14 residues. CDR1 is KGHDR, CDR2 SFDVKD, per germline. Trimming took 7 bases from V and 11 from J; bases not matched to a gene: 11. Written as DNA, the CDR3 is TGTGCCACCAGCCACCGGGACAGGGAGGGAACCCAGCATTTT. Its protein product is CATSHRDREGTQHF.

V and J are TRBV7-2 and TRBJ2-3; 10 nucleotides line up with TRBD2. The V segment lost 4 bases and the J segment 3 bases; nucleotides outside the gene matches: 10. The CDR3 loop spans 17 amino acids. CDR1 and CDR2 from the germline V gene are SGHTA and FQGNSA. CDR3 DNA sequence: TGTGCCAGCAGCTCGAGTCCGGCTAGCGGGGGTACAGATACGCAGTATTTT. Translated: CASSSSPASGGTDTQYF.

This clonotype was seen only a few times. The genes are TRBV12-3 or TRBV12-4 and TRBJ2-1; D is unresolved. The V and J ends lost 7 bases and 9 bases respectively, with 13 bases between them. The CDR3 length is 12 residues. The CDR3 region is CASTLPGSEQFF. In DNA, the CDR3 is TGTGCCAGCACTCTCCCCGGGTCTGAGCAGTTCTTC.

The chain uses TRBV6-2 or TRBV6-3 and TRBJ2-3, with D perhaps given as TRBD1 or TRBD2 (5 bases each). V lost 0 bases and J lost 2, with 12 bases in between. CDR1 and CDR2 from the germline V gene are MNHEY and SVGEGT. CDR3 length: 16 residues. The CDR3 nucleotides read TGTGCCAGCAGTTACTCGCCAGGGACCCCCACAGATACGCAGTATTTT. It encodes CASSYSPGTPTDTQYF.

This clonotype turned up a few times. The rearrangement links TRBV12-3 or TRBV12-4 to TRBJ1-2; 10 bases line up with TRBD1. The CDR3 runs to 13 residues. Trimming removed 11 bases from V and 6 bases from J; junction bases left unmatched: 9. In nucleotides, the CDR3 is TGTGCCCTTTCTAGACAGGGGGCGAATGGCTACACCTTC. It yields the protein CALSRQGANGYTF.

V is TRBV7-2 and J is TRBJ1-6, with a weak D call TRBD1 (6 bases). V gave up 3 bases and J gave up 6 bases, with 15 bases separating them. The CDR3 sequence is 16 residues long. Germline CDR1 SGHTA, CDR2 FQGNSA. This chain's CDR3 is CASSLRPPGANSPLHF. In DNA form, the CDR3 reads TGTGCCAGCAGCTTGCGACCGCCAGGGGCTAATTCACCCCTCCACTTT. Full variable domain (missing parts from reference TRBV7-2 and TRBJ1-6): GAGVSQSPSNKVTEKGKDVELRCDPISGHTALYWYRQSLGQGLEFLIYFQGNSAPDKSGLPSDRFSAERTGGSVSTLTIQRTQQEDSAVYLCASSLRPPGANSPLHFGNGTRLTVT.

This clonotype showed up just a few times. The chain combines TRBV11-2 with TRBJ2-1; TRBD2 matches 12 bases. This CDR3 has 18 residues. Germline loops: CDR1 SGHAT, CDR2 FQNNGV. The V gene end was trimmed by 2 bases and the J gene end by 4 bases; junction bases not matched to a gene: 9. The CDR3 coding sequence is TGTGCCAGCAGCTTAATGGTCACTAGCGGGGGGATATACAATGAGCAGTTCTTC. It translates to CASSLMVTSGGIYNEQFF.

This clonotype was counted only a few times. The V call is TRBV4-1, the J call TRBJ2-5, with 14 bases that match TRBD2. V lost 3 bases and J lost 3; bases outside the gene matches: 3. Per germline, CDR1 MGHRA and CDR2 YSYEKL. The CDR3 consists of 16 residues. CDR3 residues: CASSQRGLAGEETQYF. The CDR3 DNA reads TGCGCCAGCAGCCAGCGGGGACTAGCGGGGGAAGAGACCCAGTACTTC.

This clonotype showed up just a few times. The rearrangement uses TRBV5-6 and TRBJ1-2, with D tentatively TRBD1 (6 bases). The CDR3 spans 13 residues. Deletions cut 5 bases from V and 3 bases from J, with 11 bases between. Germline values: CDR1 SGHDT, CDR2 YYEEEE. CDR3: CASSQQGYYGYTF. The CDR3 DNA is TGTGCCAGCAGTCAACAGGGTTACTATGGCTACACCTTC. Drawing the rest from reference TRBV5-6 and TRBJ1-2, the complete variable domain is DAGVTQSPTHLIKTRGQQVTLRCSPKSGHDTVSWYQQALGQGPQFIFQYYEEEERQRGNFPDRFSGHQFPNYSSELNVNALLLGDSALYLCASSQQGYYGYTFGSGTRLTVV.

V gene TRBV6-6 combines with J gene TRBJ1-1, with 7 bases that match TRBD1. Germline V lookup: CDR1 MNHNY, CDR2 SVGAGI (reference sequence). Trimming cost V 1 base and J 11 bases; bases outside gene matches: 19. The CDR3 consists of 17 residues. The CDR3 loop is CASSYLTSGGDMPSAFF. DNA for the CDR3: TGTGCCAGCAGTTACTTAACTTCAGGGGGGGATATGCCGAGCGCTTTCTTT.

This chain joins TRBV18 and TRBJ2-5; D gene unclear. This CDR3 contains 12 residues. Germline V gene sequence: CDR1 KGHSH, CDR2 LQKENI. Trimming stripped 1 base from V and 4 bases from J, with 4 bases between. For the CDR3, the DNA is TGTGCCAGCTCACCACGCTTAGAGACCCAGTACTTC. It is translated as CASSPRLETQYF.

This clonotype occurred a few times. The gene calls are TRBV12-3 or TRBV12-4 and TRBJ2-7; no reliable D call. This CDR3 has 12 amino acids. The V end lost 6 bases, the J end lost 4 bases, and 10 bases lay between the germline ends. The CDR3 is CASRGSEYEQYF. In DNA form, the CDR3 reads TGTGCCAGCAGAGGGTCTGAGTACGAGCAGTACTTC.

The chain uses TRBV12-3 or TRBV12-4 and TRBJ1-1; 9 bases are shared with TRBD1. V lost 6 bases to trimming and J lost 7 bases; unmatched junction nucleotides: 18. This CDR3 is 17 amino acids long. DNA for the CDR3: TGTGCCAGCAGGCTAATACGGACAGGGGAAAGCAAGAGTGAAGCTTTCTTT. The encoded protein is CASRLIRTGESKSEAFF.

The rearrangement uses TRBV20-1 and TRBJ2-1; D might be TRBD1 (5 bases). Per germline, CDR1 DFQATT and CDR2 SNEGSKA (reference sequence). CDR3 length: 14 amino acids. V lost 3 bases and J 5 bases, leaving 14 bases between the germline ends. As DNA, the CDR3 is TGCAGTGCTAGTGACAGTACTAAGGACAATGAGCAGTTCTTC. Its translation: CSASDSTKDNEQFF.

This chain joins TRBV7-3 and TRBJ2-3, with 10 nucleotides matching TRBD1. This CDR3 has 15 residues. CDR1 SGHTA and CDR2 FQGTGA come from the germline V gene. The junction had 9 bases not matched to a gene; V was cut back by 6 bases and J by 6 bases. CDR3 protein: CASSTDRGNWDTQYF. In DNA, the CDR3 is TGTGCCAGCAGTACGGACAGGGGGAACTGGGATACGCAGTATTTT.